Shown below are 27 T cell receptor beta chains from a single sample sequenced in a study of T cell responses to AZD1222 COVID-19 vaccine. Sequencing was performed with immunoSEQ multiplex PCR; in TCRdb, only in-frame clones are kept and a portion is missing. Of over 85,000 clones in the sample, roughly 90% were seen once. This sample comprised peripheral blood, obtained on day 0 of AZD1222 vaccination. These TCRs come from an adult in good health.

This rearrangement joins TRBV5-8 to TRBJ2-7; 8 bases are a match to TRBD1. The CDR3 is 14 amino acids. J gave up 0 bases and V 5 bases, and 4 bases lay outside the gene matches. Per the germline V gene, CDR1 is SGHTS and CDR2 is YDEGEE. CDR3 loop: CASRDRVSSYEQYF. The CDR3 nucleotides are TGTGCCAGCAGGGACAGGGTAAGCTCCTACGAGCAGTACTTC.

The V call is TRBV3-1 (or the pseudogene TRBV3-2), the J call TRBJ1-5, with D tentatively TRBD1 (6 bases). The length of the CDR3 is 15 residues. Looked up from germline, CDR1 is LGHDT and CDR2 is YNNKEL (reference sequence). Trimming removed 3 bases at V and 6 bases at J, with 15 bases between. The CDR3 bases are TGTGCCAGCAGCCAGAATACAGGGATGGGTCAGCCCCAGCATTTT. It specifies CASSQNTGMGQPQHF.

This clone was observed once. This chain joins TRBV9 and TRBJ1-2; D gene uncertain. The CDR3 has 15 amino acids. The V end was cut by 3 bases, the J end by 10 bases, with 22 bases between. Germline CDR1 is SGDLS and CDR2 is YYNGEE. Here the CDR3 reads CASSDRSGPPLDYTF. CDR3 DNA: TGTGCCAGCAGCGATCGGTCCGGGCCGCCTCTAGACTACACCTTC.

The sample holds one count of this clone. The V call is TRBV28, the J call TRBJ2-6, with TRBD1 matching over 7 bases. The trim removed 0 bases at V and 0 bases at J, leaving 8 bases unmatched. Germline CDR1 MDHEN, CDR2 SYDVKM. The CDR3 has 19 amino acids. The CDR3 bases are TGTGCCAGCAGTTTATGGGGCGGACAGGCAGCCTCTGGGGCCAACGTCCTGACTTTC. It translates to CASSLWGGQAASGANVLTF.

The chain joins TRBV7-9 to TRBJ1-1, with a tentative D call TRBD1 (6 bases). The germline CDR1 and CDR2 sequences are SEHNR and FQNEAQ (reference sequence). V was shortened by 7 bases and J by 1 base, with 16 bases between the two germline ends. This CDR3 spans 15 amino acids. CDR3 loop: CASIPPGTPNTEAFF. CDR3 DNA: TGTGCCAGCATCCCACCGGGGACACCGAACACTGAAGCTTTCTTT.

V gene TRBV28 combines with J gene TRBJ2-3; D uncertain. Germline V lookup: CDR1 MDHEN, CDR2 SYDVKM. The V end lost 2 bases, the J end lost 5 bases, and 14 bases lay between the germline ends. CDR3 length equals 15 residues. As DNA, the CDR3 is TGTGCCAGCAGTTTACCAAACTTGGGGTTAGATACGCAGTATTTT. Its translation is CASSLPNLGLDTQYF.

V usage is TRBV19 and J usage is TRBJ1-1, with a tentative D call TRBD1 (6 bases). The CDR3 sequence is 14 residues long. Trimming left V 3 bases short and J 2 bases short, with 10 bases between. Per the germline V gene, CDR1 is LNHDA and CDR2 is SQIVND (reference sequence). The CDR3 protein is CASSINRANTEAFF. CDR3 DNA: TGTGCCAGTAGTATTAACAGGGCCAACACTGAAGCTTTCTTT.

The gene calls are TRBV11-2 and TRBJ2-5; D unclear. Germline V gene lookup returns CDR1 SGHAT and CDR2 FQNNGV. This CDR3 region has 13 residues. V was pared by 0 bases and J by 7 bases, with 9 bases between. CDR3 DNA sequence: TGTGCCAGCAGCTTAGAGGTCTTAGCGACCCAGTACTTC. Translated: CASSLEVLATQYF.

In its sample, this clone was seen many times. DNA of the CDR3: TGTGCCACCATTGAGAGGCAGTACTTC. It specifies CATIERQYF. The V and J genes are TRBV24-1 and TRBJ2-7, with D hard to call. This CDR3 region has 9 residues. V was shortened by 8 bases and J by 9 bases, with 7 bases between the two germline ends. Germline assignment: CDR1 KGHDR and CDR2 SFDVKD.

The chain employs TRBV11-2 and TRBJ2-7; TRBD2 might be the D (5 bases). Germline CDR1 is SGHAT and CDR2 is FQNNGV. This CDR3 is 15 amino acids long. With 0 bases removed from V and 3 bases from J, the gap between germline ends came to 12 bases. CDR3 bases: TGTGCCAGCAGCTTAGATCTTACGGGGAGCTACGAGCAGTACTTC. Its protein is CASSLDLTGSYEQYF. Based on the CDR3 plus reference TRBV11-2 and TRBJ2-7, the full variable domain is EAGVAQSPRYKIIEKRQSVAFWCNPISGHATLYWYQQILGQGPKLLIQFQNNGVVDDSQLPKDRFSAERLKGVDSTLKIQPAKLEDSAVYLCASSLDLTGSYEQYFGPGTRLTVT.

The chain has TRBV6-5 and TRBJ1-5; D gene ambiguous. The germline CDR1 and CDR2 sequences are MNHEY and SVGAGI. The CDR3 length is 12 residues. Trimming cost V 6 bases and J 7 bases, with 10 bases left between them. CDR3 sequence reads: CASSAPPQPQHF. CDR3 DNA sequence: TGTGCCAGCAGCGCACCCCCACAGCCCCAGCATTTT.

The chain is built from TRBV5-1 and TRBJ1-6, with D perhaps TRBD1 (5 bases). This CDR3 contains 16 residues. The V gene's germline CDR1 is SGHRS and CDR2 YFSETQ. V gave up 0 bases and J gave up 10 bases, with 17 bases separating them. The CDR3 bases are TGCGCCAGCAGCTTGGATCTTCAGGGTTTAGGGTCACCCCTCCACTTT. Its translation is CASSLDLQGLGSPLHF. Filled out from reference TRBV5-1 and TRBJ1-6, the complete variable domain reads KAGVTQTPRYLIKTRGQQVTLSCSPISGHRSVSWYQQTPGQGLQFLFEYFSETQRNKGNFPGRFSGRQFSNSRSEMNVSTLELGDSALYLCASSLDLQGLGSPLHFGNGTRLTVT.

This chain connects TRBV7-8 to TRBJ1-5, with 7 bases that match TRBD1. The V segment lost 5 bases and the J segment 6 bases; nucleotides outside the gene matches: 16. This CDR3 is 17 amino acids long. Germline V CDR1 and CDR2: SGHVS, FQNEAQ. CDR3 bases: TGTGCCAGCAGCCTTGGATCAGGGGGACACCGCGGTCAGCCCCAGCATTTT. As protein: CASSLGSGGHRGQPQHF.

J is TRBJ1-1 and V is TRBV11-2; D is ambiguous. Germline V gene sequence: CDR1 SGHAT, CDR2 FQNNGV. V was shortened by 0 bases and J by 5 bases, with 13 bases between the two germline ends. The CDR3 has 15 amino acids. CDR3 residues: CASSLDSGFWTEAFF. The DNA of the CDR3 is TGTGCCAGCAGCTTAGATTCGGGGTTTTGGACTGAAGCTTTCTTT.

The chain carries TRBV5-1 and TRBJ2-1, with D unclear. Trimming removed 0 bases from V and 3 bases from J, with 10 bases in between. Germline loops: CDR1 SGHRS, CDR2 YFSETQ. The CDR3 consists of 15 residues. The CDR3 region is CASSLDGPGYNEQFF. The CDR3 DNA reads TGCGCCAGCAGCTTGGATGGGCCCGGCTACAATGAGCAGTTCTTC. Filled out from reference TRBV5-1 and TRBJ2-1, the complete variable domain reads KAGVTQTPRYLIKTRGQQVTLSCSPISGHRSVSWYQQTPGQGLQFLFEYFSETQRNKGNFPGRFSGRQFSNSRSEMNVSTLELGDSALYLCASSLDGPGYNEQFFGPGTRLTVL.

This clone has just one count. CDR3 loop: CASSVGSGGETQYF. CDR3 sequence (DNA): TGTGCCAGCAGCGTAGGCTCAGGGGGAGAGACCCAGTACTTC. The rearrangement joins TRBV9 to TRBJ2-5; 7 bases fit TRBD1. Germline-derived CDR1 and CDR2 are SGDLS and YYNGEE. The CDR3 sequence is 14 residues long. Germline trimming cut 0 bases from V and 4 bases from J; bases unmatched to any gene: 3.

V and J are TRBV5-1 and TRBJ1-6, with a tentative D call TRBD1 (6 bases). Germline loops: CDR1 SGHRS, CDR2 YFSETQ. Trimming stripped 4 bases from V and 10 bases from J, with 9 bases between. The CDR3 covers 12 residues. This chain's CDR3 is CASSLGGSPLHF. For the CDR3, the DNA is TGCGCCAGCAGCCTTGGGGGCTCACCCCTCCACTTT.

The chain combines TRBV27 with TRBJ2-1; 8 nucleotides agree with TRBD1. CDR1 is MNHEY and CDR2 is SMNVEV in the germline V gene (reference sequence). Germline trimming cut 4 bases from V and 4 bases from J; bases unmatched to any gene: 3. This CDR3 is 14 amino acids long. The CDR3 protein is CASSSDRGYNEQFF. CDR3 DNA: TGTGCCAGCAGTTCAGACAGGGGTTACAATGAGCAGTTCTTC.

This chain links TRBV19 with TRBJ1-2, with unresolved D. The CDR3 contains 15 residues. V dropped 3 bases and J dropped 0 bases, with 11 bases sitting between them. Germline V lookup: CDR1 LNHDA, CDR2 SQIVND (reference sequence). The CDR3 spells CASSMFREANYGYTF. In DNA form, the CDR3 reads TGTGCCAGTAGTATGTTCCGGGAGGCTAACTATGGCTACACCTTC.

The V gene is TRBV14, the J gene TRBJ2-7; D is perhaps TRBD2 (5 bases). CDR3 length: 14 residues. V lost 4 bases, J lost 5 bases, and 15 bases lay in between. Germline-derived CDR1 and CDR2 are SGHDN and FVKESK. CDR3 sequence: CASSPLTLRDEQYF. In DNA, the CDR3 is TGTGCCAGCAGCCCACTAACCCTGAGGGACGAGCAGTACTTC.

The V and J genes are TRBV19 and TRBJ1-5; D unclear. V was cut by 3 bases and J by 7 bases, with 13 bases left in between. CDR3 length: 14 residues. Germline CDR1 and CDR2: LNHDA and SQIVND (reference sequence). Here the CDR3 DNA reads TGTGCCAGTAGTATCGCAGGTTCAGGACAGCCCCAGCATTTT. The encoded protein is CASSIAGSGQPQHF.

The CDR3 here is CASSPPGLAGGVEQFF. The CDR3 nucleotides read TGTGCCAGCTCACCACCGGGACTAGCGGGAGGGGTTGAGCAGTTCTTC. The V and J genes are TRBV18 and TRBJ2-1; TRBD2 aligns across 16 bases. V trimming: 0 bases; J trimming: 9 bases; junction bases outside the gene matches: 2. This CDR3 comprises 16 residues. Germline CDR1 is KGHSH and CDR2 is LQKENI.

This clone was picked up one time. The rearrangement links TRBV5-6 to TRBJ2-7; D is undetermined. The CDR3 consists of 13 residues. V was trimmed by 3 bases and J by 0 bases, leaving 7 bases between them. Germline V lookup: CDR1 SGHDT, CDR2 YYEEEE. The CDR3 spells CASSSNPSYEQYF. In nucleotides, the CDR3 is TGTGCCAGCAGCTCGAATCCCTCCTACGAGCAGTACTTC.

The V call is TRBV4-2, the J call TRBJ1-1; a possible D gene is TRBD1 (5 bases). The CDR3 contains 16 residues. The germline CDR1 and CDR2 sequences are LGHNA and YNFKEQ. The V gene lost 0 bases and the J gene lost 7 bases, with 18 bases spanning the gap. The CDR3 loop reads CASSQDKVRGGDEAFF. CDR3 DNA sequence: TGTGCCAGCAGCCAAGATAAAGTAAGGGGAGGGGATGAAGCTTTCTTT.

Written as DNA, the CDR3 is TGTGCCAGCAGCTTAGAGATAGGGGGGTATGGCTACACCTTC. This gives the protein CASSLEIGGYGYTF. This chain connects TRBV7-8 to TRBJ1-2, with D possibly matching TRBD1 (6 bases). Germline V gives CDR1 SGHVS, CDR2 FQNEAQ. The CDR3 has 14 amino acids. Trimming left V 1 base short and J 5 bases short, with 11 bases between.

V is TRBV9 and J is TRBJ2-1, with 10 positions matching TRBD2. The germline V gene encodes CDR1 SGDLS and CDR2 YYNGEE. The CDR3 runs to 15 residues. Trimming at V came to 1 base and at J to 6 bases, leaving 4 bases not matched to a gene. The CDR3 coding sequence is TGTGCCAGCAGCGTAAAGGCTAGCGGGAGCAATGAGCAGTTCTTC. It is translated as CASSVKASGSNEQFF.

The J gene is TRBJ2-2, the V gene TRBV28, with 7 nucleotides matching TRBD1. J was trimmed by 1 base and V by 6 bases; bases with no gene match: 17. Germline V gives CDR1 MDHEN, CDR2 SYDVKM. The length of the CDR3 is 19 residues. In DNA, the CDR3 is TGTGCCAGCAGGACCCCATCTCAAGGGACAGCCTGGAACACCGGGGAGCTGTTTTTT. This codes for CASRTPSQGTAWNTGELFF.